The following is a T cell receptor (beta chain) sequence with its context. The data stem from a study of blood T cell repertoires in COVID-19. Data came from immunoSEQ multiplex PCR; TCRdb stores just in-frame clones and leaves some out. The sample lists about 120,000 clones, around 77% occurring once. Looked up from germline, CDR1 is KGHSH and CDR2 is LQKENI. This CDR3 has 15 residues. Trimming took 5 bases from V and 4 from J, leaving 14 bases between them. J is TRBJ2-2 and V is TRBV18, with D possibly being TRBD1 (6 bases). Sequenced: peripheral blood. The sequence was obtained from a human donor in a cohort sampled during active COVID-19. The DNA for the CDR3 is TGTGCCAGCTCAACCGGGACACGATCCACCGGGGAGCTGTTTTTT. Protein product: CASSTGTRSTGELFF.